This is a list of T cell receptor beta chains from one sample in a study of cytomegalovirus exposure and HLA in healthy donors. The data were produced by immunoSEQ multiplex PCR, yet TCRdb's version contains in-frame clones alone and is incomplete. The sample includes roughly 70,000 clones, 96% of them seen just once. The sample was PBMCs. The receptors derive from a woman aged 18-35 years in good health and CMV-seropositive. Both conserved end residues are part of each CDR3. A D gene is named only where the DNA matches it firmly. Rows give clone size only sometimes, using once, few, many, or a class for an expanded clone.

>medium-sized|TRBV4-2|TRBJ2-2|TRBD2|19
CASSQGGASGSLDTGELFF
TGTGCCAGCAGCCAAGGAGGGGCAAGCGGGAGCTTGGACACCGGGGAGCTGTTTTTT
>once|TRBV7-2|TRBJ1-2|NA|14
CASSQDGRGYGYTF
TGTGCCAGCAGTCAAGACGGGAGGGGTTATGGCTACACCTTC
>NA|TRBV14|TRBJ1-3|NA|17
CASSLSGTFVSGNTIYF
TGTGCCAGCAGCCTGAGCGGAACATTTGTCTCTGGAAACACCATATATTTT
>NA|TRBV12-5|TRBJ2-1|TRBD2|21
CASGLVLYPVPTSGRYNEQFF
TGTGCTAGTGGTTTGGTACTCTACCCCGTTCCGACTAGCGGGAGATACAATGAGCAGTTCTTC
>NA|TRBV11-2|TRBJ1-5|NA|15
CASSLGRTVNQPQHF
TGTGCCAGCAGCTTAGGCAGGACAGTCAATCAGCCCCAGCATTTT
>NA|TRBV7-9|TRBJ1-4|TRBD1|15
CASSLAGTGGEKLFF
TGTGCCAGCAGCTTGGCCGGGACAGGGGGGGAAAAACTGTTTTTT
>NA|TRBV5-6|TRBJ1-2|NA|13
CASSPGINYGYTF
TGTGCCAGCAGCCCGGGTATTAACTATGGCTACACCTTC
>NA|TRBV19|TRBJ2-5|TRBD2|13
CASSFGGRTEQYF
TGTGCCAGTAGTTTTGGCGGGAGGACAGAACAGTACTTC
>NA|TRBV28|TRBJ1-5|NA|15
CASSPSGGGTQPQHF
TGTGCCAGCAGCCCTAGTGGGGGGGGGACTCAGCCCCAGCATTTT
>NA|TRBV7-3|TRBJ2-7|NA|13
CASSLGAGYEQYF
TGTGCCAGCAGCTTAGGGGCCGGCTACGAGCAGTACTTC
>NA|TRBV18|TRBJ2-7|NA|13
CASSQGGGYEQYF
TGTGCCAGCTCTCAGGGTGGCGGTTACGAGCAGTACTTC
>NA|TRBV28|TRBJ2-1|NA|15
CASSLPGNSYNEQFF
TGTGCCAGCAGTTTACCGGGAAACTCCTACAATGAGCAGTTCTTC
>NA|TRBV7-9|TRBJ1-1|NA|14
CASSLSGASTEAFF
TGTGCCAGCAGCTTATCAGGGGCCAGCACTGAAGCTTTCTTT
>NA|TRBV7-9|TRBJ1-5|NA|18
CASSLIGWNSSSNQPQHF
TGTGCCAGCAGCTTAATCGGTTGGAACAGCTCCAGCAATCAGCCCCAGCATTTT
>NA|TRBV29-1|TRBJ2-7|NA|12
CSVETDSYEQYF
TGCAGCGTTGAGACAGACTCCTACGAGCAGTACTTC
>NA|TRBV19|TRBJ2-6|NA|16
CASSRQGLSGANVLTF
TGTGCCAGTAGTCGGCAGGGGTTGTCTGGGGCCAACGTCCTGACTTTC
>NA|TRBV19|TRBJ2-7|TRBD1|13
CASRGQGLAEQYF
TGTGCCAGTAGGGGACAGGGATTGGCCGAGCAGTACTTC
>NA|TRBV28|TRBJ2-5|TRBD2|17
CASFPGGDYPSKETQYF
TGTGCCAGCTTTCCGGGAGGAGACTACCCGTCCAAAGAGACCCAGTACTTC
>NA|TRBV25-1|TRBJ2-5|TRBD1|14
CASSQPTGGETQYF
TGTGCCAGCAGTCAACCGACAGGGGGAGAGACCCAGTACTTC
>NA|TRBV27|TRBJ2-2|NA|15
CASSRQRANTGELFF
TGTGCCAGCAGTCGACAGCGGGCGAACACCGGGGAGCTGTTTTTT
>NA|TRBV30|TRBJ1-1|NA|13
CAWSVKLNTEAFF
TGTGCCTGGAGTGTGAAGCTAAACACTGAAGCTTTCTTT
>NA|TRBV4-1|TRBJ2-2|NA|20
CASSQALFRTARVNAGELFF
TGCGCCAGCAGCCAAGCCCTTTTTAGGACTGCTCGTGTGAACGCCGGGGAGCTGTTTTTT
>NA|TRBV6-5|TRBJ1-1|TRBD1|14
CASRRDRGLTEAFF
TGTGCCAGCAGGAGGGACAGGGGGCTGACTGAAGCTTTCTTT
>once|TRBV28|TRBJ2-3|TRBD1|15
CASSSTDRPQVTQYF
TGTGCCAGCAGTTCCACGGACAGGCCCCAGGTTACGCAGTATTTT
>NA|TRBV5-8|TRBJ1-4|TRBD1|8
CASSWDSF
TGTGCCAGCAGCTGGGACAGTTTT
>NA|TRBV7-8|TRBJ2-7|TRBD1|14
CASSLADRVYEQYF
TGTGCCAGCAGCTTAGCCGACAGGGTCTACGAGCAGTACTTC
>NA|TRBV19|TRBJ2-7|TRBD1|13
CASSLQGAYEQYF
TGTGCCAGTAGCCTACAGGGGGCGTACGAGCAGTACTTC
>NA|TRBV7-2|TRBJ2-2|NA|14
CASSLAQGTGELFF
TGTGCCAGCAGCTTAGCCCAGGGGACCGGGGAGCTGTTTTTT
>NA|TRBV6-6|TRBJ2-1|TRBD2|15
CASSYSNSGRNEQFF
TGTGCCAGCAGTTACTCGAATAGCGGGCGCAATGAGCAGTTCTTC
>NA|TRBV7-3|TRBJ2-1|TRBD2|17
CASSLTRPAGGNNEQFF
TGTGCCAGCAGCTTAACGAGGCCAGCGGGAGGGAACAATGAGCAGTTCTTC
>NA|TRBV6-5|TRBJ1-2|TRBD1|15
CASSYRDRGHYGYTF
TGTGCCAGCAGTTACCGGGACAGGGGACACTATGGCTACACCTTC
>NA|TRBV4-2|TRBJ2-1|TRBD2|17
CASSQAQVSGTYNEQFF
TGTGCCAGCAGCCAAGCCCAGGTCAGCGGGACCTACAATGAGCAGTTCTTC
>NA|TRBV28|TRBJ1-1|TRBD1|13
CASSTRGLIEAFF
TGTGCCAGCAGTACCAGGGGGCTAATCGAAGCTTTCTTT
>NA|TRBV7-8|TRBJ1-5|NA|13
CASSSEGIKPQHF
TGTGCCAGCAGCTCGGAGGGGATCAAACCCCAGCATTTT
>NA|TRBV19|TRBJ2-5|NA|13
CASSIDRGETQYF
TGTGCCAGTAGTATAGATAGGGGGGAGACCCAGTACTTC
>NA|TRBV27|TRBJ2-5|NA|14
CASSLVSPRETQYF
TGTGCCAGCAGTTTAGTCTCCCCGAGGGAGACCCAGTACTTC
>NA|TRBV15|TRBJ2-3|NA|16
CATSRDGGTGTDTQYF
TGTGCCACCAGCAGAGATGGGGGGACAGGCACAGATACGCAGTATTTT
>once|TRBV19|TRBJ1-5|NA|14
CASSMGGQGQPQHF
TGTGCCAGTAGTATGGGGGGGCAGGGTCAGCCCCAGCATTTT
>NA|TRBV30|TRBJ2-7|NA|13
CAWSGSVGYEQYF
TGTGCCTGGAGCGGGAGCGTAGGCTACGAGCAGTACTTC
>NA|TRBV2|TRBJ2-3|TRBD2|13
CATQRESTDTQYF
TGTGCCACCCAGCGGGAGAGCACAGATACGCAGTATTTT
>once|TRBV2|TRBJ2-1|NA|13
CASSPDSMNEQFF
TGTGCCAGCAGCCCGGACAGCATGAATGAGCAGTTCTTC
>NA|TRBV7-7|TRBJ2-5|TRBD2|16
CASSAGLAGAQETQYF
TGTGCTAGCAGCGCCGGACTAGCGGGGGCCCAAGAGACCCAGTACTTC
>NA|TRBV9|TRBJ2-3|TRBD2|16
CASSGRLAGGQDTQYF
TGTGCCAGCAGCGGACGACTAGCGGGAGGGCAAGATACGCAGTATTTT
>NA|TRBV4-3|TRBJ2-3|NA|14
CASSQDPNTDTQYF
TGCGCCAGCAGCCAAGATCCCAACACAGATACGCAGTATTTT
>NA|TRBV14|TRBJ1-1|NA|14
CASSQVHGGTEAFF
TGTGCCAGCAGCCAAGTCCACGGAGGAACTGAAGCTTTCTTT
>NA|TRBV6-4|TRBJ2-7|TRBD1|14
CASSRDSDSYEQYF
TGTGCCAGCAGCCGGGACAGCGACTCCTACGAGCAGTACTTC
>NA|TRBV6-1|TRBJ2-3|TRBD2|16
CASSEWGAGVIDTQYF
TGTGCCAGCAGTGAATGGGGAGCGGGAGTCATTGATACGCAGTATTTT
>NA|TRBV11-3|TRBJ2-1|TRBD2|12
CATSLAGGEQFF
TGTGCCACATCACTAGCGGGAGGTGAGCAGTTCTTC
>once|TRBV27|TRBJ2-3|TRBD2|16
CASRGISGRRGDTQYF
TGTGCCAGCAGAGGCATTAGCGGGAGAAGAGGGGATACGCAGTATTTT
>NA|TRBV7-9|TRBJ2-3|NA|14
CASSFLGASDTQYF
TGTGCCAGCAGCTTCTTGGGGGCTTCAGATACGCAGTATTTT
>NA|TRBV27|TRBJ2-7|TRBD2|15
CASSLRLAGNYEQYF
TGTGCCAGCAGTTTAAGACTAGCGGGGAACTACGAGCAGTACTTC
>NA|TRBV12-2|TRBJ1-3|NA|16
CASRLAVGVFGNTIYF
TGTGCAAGTCGCTTAGCGGTAGGGGTTTTTGGAAACACCATATATTTT
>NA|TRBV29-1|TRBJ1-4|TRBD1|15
CSVAYRGSTNEKLFF
TGCAGCGTTGCGTACAGGGGGTCGACTAATGAAAAACTGTTTTTT
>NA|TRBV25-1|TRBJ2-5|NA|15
CASTGGAGFGETQYF
TGTGCCAGCACCGGTGGGGCAGGGTTCGGAGAGACCCAGTACTTC